The 21 T cell receptor beta chains listed next were all sequenced from one sample in a study of cytomegalovirus exposure and HLA in healthy donors. Use of 60 Vbeta and 13 Jbeta primers characterized the PCR. Profiling relied on immunoSEQ multiplex PCR, and the TCRdb table lists in-frame clones only, not all of them. The repertoire has just under 150,000 clones, around 80% of them found once; the top ten carry approximately 2.9%. The sequenced sample was PBMCs. The receptors derive from a woman aged 25 to 45 in good health and CMV-seronegative.

The chain couples TRBV15 to TRBJ1-5, with D perhaps TRBD1 (5 bases). V lost 5 bases and J 6 bases, leaving 23 bases between the germline ends. The CDR3 is made up of 17 amino acids. Germline lookup yields CDR1 LNHNV and CDR2 YYDKDF (reference sequence). The CDR3 DNA is TGTGCCACCAGCTCAGCCCAGGGTATCTTTTATCGTCAGCCCCAGCATTTT. This sequence encodes CATSSAQGIFYRQPQHF.

The chain links TRBV2 to TRBJ2-3; D gene uncertain. The CDR3 extends over 12 amino acids. Germline V gene sequence: CDR1 SNHLY, CDR2 FYNNEI. The V end was cut by 4 bases, the J end by 4 bases, with 6 bases between. As DNA, the CDR3 is TGTGCCAGCAGTGGCCAGTCAGATACGCAGTATTTT. Its translation: CASSGQSDTQYF.

CDR3 DNA: TGCGCCAGCAGTCCAGACAGGGGAGCTGGCTACACCTTC. This encodes CASSPDRGAGYTF. The chain uses TRBV10-1 and TRBJ1-2; 8 bases are shared with TRBD1. Looked up from germline, CDR1 is WNHNN and CDR2 is SYGVQD (reference sequence). V was clipped by 5 bases and J by 7 bases; unmatched bases: 6. This CDR3 is 13 amino acids long.

V gene TRBV2 combines with J gene TRBJ2-7, with D possibly matching TRBD2 (5 bases). Germline V gene data show CDR1 as SNHLY and CDR2 as FYNNEI. Trimming took off 6 bases at V and 6 bases at J, with 9 bases between the two ends. This CDR3 has 11 amino acids. Here the CDR3 reads CASREVREQYF. CDR3 coding DNA: TGTGCCAGCAGGGAGGTTCGCGAGCAGTACTTC.

The chain employs TRBV27 and TRBJ1-1; D is perhaps TRBD1 (5 bases). Germline-derived CDR1 and CDR2 are MNHEY and SMNVEV (reference sequence). The CDR3 covers 14 residues. Trimming removed 3 bases at V and 3 bases at J, with 11 bases between. The CDR3 protein is CASSFGGSDTEAFF. DNA for the CDR3: TGTGCCAGCAGTTTCGGGGGATCGGACACTGAAGCTTTCTTT.

This chain uses TRBV14 with TRBJ1-2; TRBD1 agrees at 8 bases. The CDR3 contains 16 residues. The junction had 6 bases not matched to a gene; V was cut back by 1 base and J by 2 bases. The germline gives CDR1 SGHDN, CDR2 FVKESK. The CDR3 DNA is TGTGCCAGCAGCCAAGGGACAGGGTTCTCCAACTATGGCTACACCTTC. Its translation: CASSQGTGFSNYGYTF.

The rearrangement links TRBV4-1 to TRBJ2-7; possibly TRBD2 for D (5 bases). Germline CDR1 and CDR2: MGHRA and YSYEKL. The germline V and J ends were trimmed by 5 bases and 2 bases, with 13 bases remaining between them. The CDR3 sequence is 14 residues long. CDR3 nucleotide sequence: TGCGCCAGCAGCTCCCGGACTGACACCTACGAGCAGTACTTC. Residues: CASSSRTDTYEQYF.

The chain has TRBV6-1 and TRBJ1-3, with no clear D. V dropped 6 bases and J dropped 0 bases, with 12 bases sitting between them. Germline values: CDR1 MNHNS, CDR2 SASEGT. This CDR3 is 15 amino acids long. CDR3 nucleotide sequence: TGTGCCAGCAGGCCTATGACACTCTCTGGAAACACCATATATTTT. Translated: CASRPMTLSGNTIYF.

In DNA form, the CDR3 reads TGTGCCACCAGCAGGACAGAGTCTCCAGAGACCCAGTACTTC. This sequence encodes CATSRTESPETQYF. The rearrangement links TRBV15 to TRBJ2-5, with D possibly matching TRBD1 (5 bases). The CDR3 runs to 14 residues. V lost 3 bases and J lost 4, with 12 bases in between. Germline V lookup: CDR1 LNHNV, CDR2 YYDKDF (reference sequence). The variable domain in full, completed from reference TRBV15 and TRBJ2-5, reads DAMVIQNPRYQVTQFGKPVTLSCSQTLNHNVMYWYQQKSSQAPKLLFHYYDKDFNNEADTPDNFQSRRPNTSFCFLDIRSPGLGDTAMYLCATSRTESPETQYFGPGTRLLVL.

The chain recombines TRBV5-5 with TRBJ2-5; TRBD1 is a possible D gene (6 bases). Germline V gene lookup returns CDR1 SGHKS and CDR2 YYEKEE (reference sequence). The CDR3 covers 15 residues. V lost 0 bases, J lost 5 bases, and 14 bases lay in between. Here the CDR3 reads CASSLGGQAGETQYF. Here the CDR3 DNA reads TGTGCCAGCAGCTTGGGGGGACAAGCTGGGGAGACCCAGTACTTC.

This clone was observed a few times. CDR3 DNA sequence: TGTGCCAGCAGCTCGAGGGGCGGGGGGGCAGATACGCAGTATTTT. It yields the protein CASSSRGGGADTQYF. The V and J genes are TRBV5-4 and TRBJ2-3, with TRBD2 identical over 9 bases. This CDR3 contains 15 residues. Per the germline V gene, CDR1 is SGHNT and CDR2 is YYREEE (reference sequence). The junction had 6 bases not matched to a gene; V was cut back by 3 bases and J by 4 bases.

V gene TRBV6-5 combines with J gene TRBJ1-2, with a weak D call TRBD1 (6 bases). V was shortened by 7 bases and J by 6 bases, with 15 bases between the two germline ends. The germline V gene has CDR1 MNHEY and CDR2 SVGAGI. The CDR3 covers 13 residues. CDR3 in amino acids: CASTPDRKNGYTF. The CDR3 region has the DNA TGTGCCAGCACCCCGGACAGAAAAAATGGCTACACCTTC.

This chain links TRBV9 with TRBJ2-1, with TRBD2 identical over 8 bases. The V gene end was trimmed by 0 bases and the J gene end by 4 bases; junction bases not matched to a gene: 9. Germline CDR1 reads SGDLS; CDR2 reads YYNGEE. This CDR3 is built from 17 residues. CDR3 sequence reads: CASSVGLGSGAYNEQFF. The CDR3 DNA is TGTGCCAGCAGCGTAGGTCTGGGTAGCGGGGCTTACAATGAGCAGTTCTTC.

This clone was seen more than once but under ten times. V is TRBV10-3 and J is TRBJ1-5, with D perhaps matching TRBD1 (5 bases). V was pared by 6 bases and J by 7 bases, with 13 bases between. Germline CDR1 is ENHRY and CDR2 is SYGVKD. The CDR3 extends over 13 amino acids. The CDR3 reads CAIRQGAEQPQHF. Written as DNA, the CDR3 is TGTGCCATCAGGCAGGGTGCCGAACAGCCCCAGCATTTT.

The chain combines TRBV11-2 with TRBJ2-3, with 7 bases that match TRBD2. This CDR3 region has 16 residues. V gave up 5 bases and J gave up 4 bases; unmatched junction bases: 12. Germline V lookup: CDR1 SGHAT, CDR2 FQNNGV. CDR3 nucleotide sequence: TGTGCCAGCAGCCCGTCCCCTCGGGGAGGGGCAGATACGCAGTATTTT. Translating gives CASSPSPRGGADTQYF.

The chain recombines TRBV6-5 with TRBJ2-5; D ambiguous. This CDR3 is 9 amino acids long. Trimming pared 6 bases from V and 8 bases from J, leaving 4 bases between. CDR1 is MNHEY, CDR2 SVGAGI, per germline. CDR3 residues: CASRSTQYF. CDR3 coding DNA: TGTGCCAGCAGGAGTACCCAGTACTTC.

V and J are TRBV6-5 and TRBJ2-3; possible D gene TRBD2, 6 bases. This CDR3 is built from 12 residues. V lost 10 bases, J lost 4 bases, and 12 bases lay in between. Germline lookup yields CDR1 MNHEY and CDR2 SVGAGI. CDR3 nucleotides: TGTGCCACCTCTTCGGGGGCAGATACGCAGTATTTT. As protein: CATSSGADTQYF.

The rearrangement links TRBV30 to TRBJ2-1; 10 bases are shared with TRBD2. The CDR3 runs to 19 residues. The germline V gene has CDR1 GTSNPN and CDR2 SVGIG (reference sequence). Losses at the gene ends were 0 bases for V and 2 bases for J; bases not matched to a gene: 13. The CDR3 loop reads CAWSVLGAGGGTAYNEQFF. DNA of the CDR3: TGTGCCTGGAGTGTCTTAGGAGCGGGGGGGGGCACAGCCTACAATGAGCAGTTCTTC.

DNA for the CDR3: TGTGCCAGCAGTCCAGACCTCTTCAGGGGGAGCTCCTACAATGAGCAGTTCTTC. This sequence encodes CASSPDLFRGSSYNEQFF. The gene calls are TRBV27 and TRBJ2-1; 7 nucleotides match TRBD1. V lost 5 bases and J lost 0; bases outside the gene matches: 13. There are 18 residues in the CDR3. Germline values: CDR1 MNHEY, CDR2 SMNVEV (reference sequence).

V usage is TRBV4-2 and J usage is TRBJ2-1; D is perhaps TRBD2 (5 bases). The ends were cut back, 0 bases at V and 0 bases at J, with 9 bases in the middle. Looked up from germline, CDR1 is LGHNA and CDR2 is YNFKEQ. The CDR3 covers 16 residues. The CDR3 DNA follows: TGTGCCAGCAGCCAAGAACTGCGGGCCTCCTACAATGAGCAGTTCTTC. It encodes CASSQELRASYNEQFF.

The rearrangement joins TRBV2 to TRBJ2-5, with unresolved D. This CDR3 comprises 12 residues. In germline, CDR1 is SNHLY, CDR2 FYNNEI. The V and J ends lost 8 bases and 4 bases respectively, with 11 bases between them. The CDR3 is CASGTRPETQYF. DNA for the CDR3: TGTGCCAGCGGAACCAGGCCAGAGACCCAGTACTTC.